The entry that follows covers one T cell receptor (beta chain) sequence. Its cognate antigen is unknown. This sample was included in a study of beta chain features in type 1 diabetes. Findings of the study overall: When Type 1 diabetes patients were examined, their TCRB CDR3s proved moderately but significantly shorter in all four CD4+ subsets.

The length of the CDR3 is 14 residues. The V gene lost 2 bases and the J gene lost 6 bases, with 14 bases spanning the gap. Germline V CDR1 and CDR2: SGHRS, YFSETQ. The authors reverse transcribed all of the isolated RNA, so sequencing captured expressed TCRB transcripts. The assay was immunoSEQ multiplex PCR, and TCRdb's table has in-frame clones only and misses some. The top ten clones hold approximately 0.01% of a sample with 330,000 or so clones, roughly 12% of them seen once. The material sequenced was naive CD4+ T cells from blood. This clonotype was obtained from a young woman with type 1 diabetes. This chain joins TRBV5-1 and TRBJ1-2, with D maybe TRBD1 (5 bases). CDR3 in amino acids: CASSLPRAEDGYTF. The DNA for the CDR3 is TGCGCCAGCAGCTTACCCAGGGCCGAGGATGGCTACACCTTC. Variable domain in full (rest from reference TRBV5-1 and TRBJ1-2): KAGVTQTPRYLIKTRGQQVTLSCSPISGHRSVSWYQQTPGQGLQFLFEYFSETQRNKGNFPGRFSGRQFSNSRSEMNVSTLELGDSALYLCASSLPRAEDGYTFGSGTRLTVV.